This TCR beta chain appears in the sequencing data of a study of PD-L1 blockade in urothelial cancer (dated 2017 in TCRdb). Describing the broader study: Therapy was started at some point between 2014 and 2016 for all patients, and atezolizumab 1,200 mg was administered intravenously every 3 weeks. The study, an exploratory multi-omic analysis, examined somatic, immune and clinical correlates of response to PD-L1 blockade with atezolizumab in urothelial cancer. Under 30 patients had pretreatment blood TCR-seq, roughly 25 had at least one posttreatment blood collection, and roughly 25 had tumor TCR-seq. Patients had an ECOG performance status of 0 or 1 and had received between 0 and 3 prior chemotherapy regimens. Several patients achieved durable clinical benefit and some 21 did not. Pretreatment tumor samples and matched peripheral blood, collected serially before and after atezolizumab treatment, underwent TCR sequencing. In the same patients, pretreatment tumors underwent whole exome sequencing and RNA sequencing in addition to TCR sequencing. About 90% of the roughly 29 patients were males with bladder-origin urothelial cancer, and 18 of 29 reported a prior smoking history. Durable clinical benefit was defined as progression-free survival longer than 6 months, and TCR features were also tested against progression-free and overall survival. Blood samples gave median yields of around 140,000 T cells and 80,000 or so unique TCRs, along with a median clonality of 0.080. Blood samples were analyzed 3 weeks after the start of treatment (second dose) and 6 weeks after the start of treatment. Summary of the overall study and its limitations: Improved progression-free and overall survival was associated with having pretreatment peripheral blood TCR clonality below the median. Greater expansion of tumor-associated TCR clones in peripheral blood 3 weeks after the start of treatment was observed in patients with durable benefit (n ≈ 22, p = 0.022). Because the sample size was small (n ≈ 30) and many of the analyses were exploratory, the results are meant to be hypothesis-generating.

Synthetic TCR analog templates were spiked into each PCR so that absolute template abundance could be estimated from read counts. The immunoSEQ assay was used to amplify TCRbeta CDR3 regions from genomic DNA with bias-controlled V and J gene primers. Sequencing of rearranged TCRbeta segments was done at approximately 20X coverage. Concerning the study's data processing: Clustering was used to correct sequencing errors, and CDR3s were annotated against IMGT to assign V, D and J genes. Downstream analyses used only productive TCRbeta rearrangements and left out out-of-frame or stop-codon sequences. To compute clonality, Shannon entropy was normalized by the log of the number of unique productive sequences and then subtracted from one. Clones differing between time points or between blood and tumor were identified using Fisher's exact test with Benjamini-Hochberg correction, with an adjusted p below 0.01 applied as the threshold. TCRdb stores this immuneACCESS table with in-frame sequences only. Part of the clones is absent; in the studies checked, under half of the shortfall reflects unresolved V genes, and no reason is known for the rest. Clone size and V and J calls were adopted from that table, with D and trimming inferred from the DNA. Within this sample are around 110,000 clones, with 85% to 95% of them counted one time only. Around 4% of the sample goes to the ten largest clones.

Reading from cysteine to phenylalanine, the CDR3 counts 13 amino acids. This entry keeps only the CDR3 DNA: 39 bases, framed from base 1. V is clipped by 5 bases and J by 10 bases, and the sequence between their germline boundaries is 17 bases long. As encoded in the germline V gene (reference sequence), CDR1 is LNHDA while CDR2 is SQIVND. This specimen's time point label, interpreted: peripheral blood 6 weeks after treatment start. The cohort comprised more than 25 patients with locally advanced or metastatic urothelial carcinoma treated at Memorial Sloan Kettering on a trial protocol. Peripheral blood mononuclear cells were collected pretreatment and during treatment, with between 1 and 8 total time points obtained per patient. The Qiagen DNeasy Blood extraction kit was used to purify genomic DNA from total PBMCs and tumor samples. PBMCs were collected pretreatment and during treatment and were isolated and stored as previously described.

This clone was seen a handful of times. The antigen it recognizes is unknown. One base away there is no much larger clone; base qualities are not given. The clonotype originates from a man in his 60s with urothelial cancer. In this chain, TRBV19 is recombined with TRBJ1-2, with an unclear D gene assignment. The sample in question was PBMCs, obtained around atezolizumab (anti-PD-L1) treatment. In nucleotides, the sequence is TGTGCCAGTAGTGAACAGTCATTAAGGCACTACACCTTC. Translation gives CASSEQSLRHYTF.